This TCR beta chain is from a study of blood T cell repertoires in COVID-19. About the study: Sites in the United States, Italy and Spain provided acute and convalescent COVID-19 samples. From T cells, B-cell-depleted T cells, or PBMCs came the material, which was cDNA or gDNA.

Trimming cost V 6 bases and J 7 bases; bases outside gene matches: 8. This CDR3 is built from 14 residues. From germline, CDR1 is MDHEN and CDR2 SYDVKM. In the source study's methods: Reference gene primer amplification gave nucleated cell count estimates. Sequencing was performed with immunoSEQ multiplex PCR; in TCRdb, only in-frame clones are kept and a portion is missing. D and trimming were read from the DNA, whereas the V and J calls and clone size are those reported in that table. The table lists some 200,000 clones, about 86% of them singletons, with approximately 15% in the top ten. This chain links TRBV28 with TRBJ2-4; 8 positions match TRBD2. What was sequenced was peripheral blood. The sequence was obtained from a man aged 25-45 years with active or convalescent COVID-19. The CDR3 sequence is CASSAPGGANIQYF. DNA for the CDR3: TGTGCCAGCAGCGCCCCCGGGGGGGCGAACATTCAGTACTTC.